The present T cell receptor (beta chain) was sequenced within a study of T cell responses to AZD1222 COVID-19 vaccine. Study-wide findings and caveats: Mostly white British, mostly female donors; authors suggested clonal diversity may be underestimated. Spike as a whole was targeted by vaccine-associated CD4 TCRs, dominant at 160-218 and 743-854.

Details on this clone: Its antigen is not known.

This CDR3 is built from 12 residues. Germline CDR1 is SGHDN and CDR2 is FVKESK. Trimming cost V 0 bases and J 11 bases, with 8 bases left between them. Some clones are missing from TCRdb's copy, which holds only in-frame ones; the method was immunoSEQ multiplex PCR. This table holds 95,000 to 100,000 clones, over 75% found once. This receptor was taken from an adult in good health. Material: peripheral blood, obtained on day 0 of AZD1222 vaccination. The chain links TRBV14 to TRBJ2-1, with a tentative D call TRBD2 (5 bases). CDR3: CASSQDSSKQFF. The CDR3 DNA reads TGTGCCAGCAGCCAAGATTCTAGCAAGCAGTTCTTC.